These 25 T cell receptor beta chains came from one sample sequenced in a study of blood T cells in healthy people across ages. With a J-beta primer mix and a sample-barcoded 5' primer, a second PCR ran about 7 to 11 cycles. MiXCR was run by TCRdb on the 5' RACE reads, yielding one entry per CDR3 protein. The sample has approximately 730,000 distinct CDR3 sequences, less than 70% seen once. Specimen: blood. The receptors shown here come from an elderly man in good health.

V is TRBV28 and J is TRBJ2-3; 7 bases map to TRBD2. The CDR3 has 15 amino acids. The junction had 9 bases not matched to a gene; V was cut back by 5 bases and J by 4 bases. The germline CDR1 and CDR2 sequences are MDHEN and SYDVKM. In DNA form, the CDR3 reads TGTGCCAGCAGTCCCGCTGGCGGGAGATCAGATACGCAGTATTTT. Protein sequence: CASSPAGGRSDTQYF.

This clonotype appeared a few times. The rearrangement joins TRBV9 to TRBJ1-4; unclear D gene. The V end was cut by 4 bases, the J end by 8 bases, with 12 bases between. This CDR3 has 13 residues. Germline assignment: CDR1 SGDLS and CDR2 YYNGEE. CDR3 DNA sequence: TGTGCCAGCAGCCTCCGGGTGGGAGAAAAACTGTTTTTT. Amino acid sequence: CASSLRVGEKLFF.

The chain recombines TRBV6-5 with TRBJ2-2, with 11 bases lining up with TRBD2. The CDR3 is 17 amino acids. J was trimmed by 4 bases and V by 4 bases; bases with no gene match: 8. Germline CDR1 and CDR2: MNHEY and SVGAGI. DNA of the CDR3: TGTGCCAGCAGTTTACCAACTAGCGGGAGAAGCACCGGGGAGCTGTTTTTT. Translating gives CASSLPTSGRSTGELFF.

This chain links TRBV5-1 with TRBJ2-7, with TRBD2 as a possible D gene (5 bases). This CDR3 comprises 14 residues. The germline gives CDR1 SGHRS, CDR2 YFSETQ. The V end was cut by 4 bases, the J end by 1 base, with 12 bases between. The CDR3 loop reads CASSRGLISYEQYF. CDR3 nucleotide sequence: TGCGCCAGCAGCCGAGGGCTGATTTCCTACGAGCAGTACTTC.

The chain recombines TRBV5-1 with TRBJ2-1; 7 nucleotides agree with TRBD1. This CDR3 region has 14 residues. Germline V gene sequence: CDR1 SGHRS, CDR2 YFSETQ. V lost 3 bases to trimming and J lost 5 bases; unmatched junction nucleotides: 5. Written as DNA, the CDR3 is TGCGCCAGCAGCTCCCGGGACAGAAACAATGAGCAGTTCTTC. Its protein is CASSSRDRNNEQFF.

This clonotype was counted at least ten times. This chain uses TRBV7-9 with TRBJ2-1, with TRBD2 identical over 11 bases. The germline gives CDR1 SEHNR, CDR2 FQNEAQ (reference sequence). The CDR3 totals 15 residues. The ends lost 5 bases at V and 9 bases at J; junction bases unmatched: 9. As DNA, the CDR3 is TGTGCCAGCAGCGGCCAACTAGCGGGAGAAGTTGAGCAGTTCTTC. Protein product: CASSGQLAGEVEQFF.

Turning to this clonotype: At one end, the junction sequence differs from germline, possibly due to a read error. The chain joins TRBV7-7 to TRBJ2-1; D possibly matches TRBD1 or TRBD2 (6 bases each). CDR3 length: 16 amino acids. Looked up from germline, CDR1 is SSHAT and CDR2 is FNYEAQ (reference sequence). In DNA, the CDR3 is TGTGCTAGCAGCTTAGCGCCCGGGGGCGATAAGTTTGAGCAGTTCTTC. This gives the protein CASSLAPGGDKFEQFF.

The rearrangement links TRBV7-8 to TRBJ2-6; D is undetermined. CDR1 is SGHVS and CDR2 is FQNEAQ in the germline V gene. V lost 6 bases and J 13 bases, leaving 13 bases between the germline ends. This CDR3 has 12 amino acids. The CDR3 here is CASSPDRTVLTF. As DNA, the CDR3 is TGTGCCAGCAGTCCTGACCGCACGGTCCTGACTTTC.

This clonotype has a handful of counts. The chain is built from TRBV29-1 and TRBJ2-3, with D hard to call. Germline V gene data show CDR1 as SQVTM and CDR2 as ANQGSEA. The CDR3 contains 14 residues. V was shortened by 2 bases and J by 0 bases, with 9 bases between the two germline ends. The CDR3 protein is CSVELARSTDTQYF. The CDR3 region has the DNA TGCAGCGTTGAATTAGCCAGAAGCACAGATACGCAGTATTTT.

The V call is TRBV11-2, the J call TRBJ2-2; D is perhaps TRBD2 (7 bases). Germline V gene lookup returns CDR1 SGHAT and CDR2 FQNNGV. V was cut by 7 bases and J by 2 bases, with 17 bases left in between. The CDR3 length is 16 residues. CDR3 DNA sequence: TGTGCCAGCACCGGGGGGCGGGACATAAACACCGGGGAGCTGTTTTTT. Translated, it gives CASTGGRDINTGELFF. The full variable domain, its missing parts supplied by reference TRBV11-2 and TRBJ2-2, is EAGVAQSPRYKIIEKRQSVAFWCNPISGHATLYWYQQILGQGPKLLIQFQNNGVVDDSQLPKDRFSAERLKGVDSTLKIQPAKLEDSAVYLCASTGGRDINTGELFFGEGSRLTVL.

The chain is built from TRBV5-5 and TRBJ1-4; D perhaps matches TRBD1 (6 bases). The CDR3 length is 15 residues. Trimming took off 4 bases at V and 6 bases at J, with 16 bases between the two ends. CDR1 and CDR2 from the germline V gene are SGHKS and YYEKEE (reference sequence). CDR3 region: CASSPVGARYEKLFF. The CDR3 DNA reads TGTGCCAGCAGCCCGGTGGGGGCGAGGTATGAAAAACTGTTTTTT.

This clonotype was detected a few times. V is TRBV12-3 or TRBV12-4 and J is TRBJ2-1; D is unresolved. This CDR3 region has 12 residues. Trimming removed 7 bases from V and 12 bases from J, with 16 bases in between. The CDR3 bases are TGTGCCAGCACCCTCCGCCCCCTGCGGCAGTTCTTC. It translates to CASTLRPLRQFF.

The V call is TRBV29-1, the J call TRBJ1-1, with 8 bases aligning to TRBD1. The CDR3 loop spans 15 amino acids. Looked up from germline, CDR1 is SQVTM and CDR2 is ANQGSEA. V lost 7 bases to trimming and J lost 2 bases; unmatched junction nucleotides: 12. CDR3 sequence reads: CSAQGRTGRNTEAFF. CDR3 bases: TGCAGCGCCCAGGGTAGGACAGGGAGAAACACTGAAGCTTTCTTT. Full variable domain (outside the CDR3, taken from reference TRBV29-1 and TRBJ1-1): SAVISQKPSRDICQRGTSLTIQCQVDSQVTMMFWYRQQPGQSLTLIATANQGSEATYESGFVIDKFPISRPNLTFSTLTVSNMSPEDSSIYLCSAQGRTGRNTEAFFGQGTRLTVV.

Only a few counts were recorded for this clonotype. J is TRBJ2-5 and V is TRBV7-8; 14 bases fit TRBD2. The length of the CDR3 is 16 residues. The V gene's germline CDR1 is SGHVS and CDR2 FQNEAQ. Germline trimming cut 5 bases from V and 5 bases from J; bases unmatched to any gene: 7. Written as DNA, the CDR3 is TGTGCCAGCAGCACGGGACTAGCGGGAGTGAGTGAGACCCAGTACTTC. Its translation: CASSTGLAGVSETQYF.

This clonotype was seen more than once but under ten times. The J gene is TRBJ2-7, the V gene TRBV29-1; D not certain. The V and J ends lost 6 bases and 0 bases respectively, with 9 bases between them. This CDR3 comprises 12 residues. The germline gives CDR1 SQVTM, CDR2 ANQGSEA. CDR3 nucleotide sequence: TGCAGCGTCCAGGAGTCCTCCTACGAGCAGTACTTC. This gives the protein CSVQESSYEQYF.

The rearrangement links TRBV11-2 to TRBJ2-7; 11 nucleotides match TRBD2. This CDR3 is 16 amino acids long. Germline CDR1 reads SGHAT; CDR2 reads FQNNGV. V dropped 5 bases and J dropped 4; count of bases not matched to a gene: 10. CDR3 residues: CASSLRLAGSGYEQYF. CDR3 coding DNA: TGTGCCAGCAGCCTGAGACTAGCGGGATCGGGTTACGAGCAGTACTTC.

This rearrangement joins TRBV27 to TRBJ1-4; tentatively, D is TRBD1 (5 bases). CDR3 length equals 15 residues. Germline V gene data show CDR1 as MNHEY and CDR2 as SMNVEV (reference sequence). Trimming cost V 6 bases and J 3 bases, with 14 bases left between them. The CDR3: CASSLEGLANEKLFF. The CDR3 region has the DNA TGTGCCAGCAGCCTGGAGGGGCTGGCTAATGAAAAACTGTTTTTT.

Only a few counts were recorded for this clonotype. The chain has TRBV6-4 and TRBJ1-2; D remains unclear. Trimming left V 2 bases short and J 4 bases short, with 2 bases between. Germline CDR1 and CDR2: MRHNA and SNTAGT. This CDR3 has 11 residues. The CDR3 sequence: CASSDRYGYTF. The DNA of the CDR3 is TGTGCCAGCAGTGACCGCTATGGCTACACCTTC.

This clonotype occurred a few times. The chain couples TRBV20-1 to TRBJ1-1, with TRBD1 matching 7 bases. Germline CDR1 and CDR2: DFQATT and SNEGSKA (reference sequence). The V segment lost 6 bases and the J segment 3 bases; nucleotides outside the gene matches: 7. There are 13 residues in the CDR3. The CDR3 spells CSARGQSDTEAFF. CDR3 bases: TGCAGTGCCAGGGGACAGTCAGACACTGAAGCTTTCTTT.

The rearrangement uses TRBV10-3 and TRBJ1-5; 7 bases agree with TRBD1. After removal of 4 bases from V and 2 bases from J, the junction contained 5 bases not matched to a gene. There are 15 residues in the CDR3. From germline, CDR1 is ENHRY and CDR2 SYGVKD. The CDR3 spells CAISGGQLGNQPQHF. Here the CDR3 DNA reads TGTGCCATCAGTGGGGGACAGCTGGGCAATCAGCCCCAGCATTTT.

The chain employs TRBV29-1 and TRBJ2-7; tentatively, D is TRBD1 (6 bases). The CDR3 is 11 amino acids. Trimming took off 4 bases at V and 3 bases at J, with 7 bases between the two ends. From germline, CDR1 is SQVTM and CDR2 ANQGSEA. CDR3 sequence: CSVARGYEQYF. For the CDR3, the DNA is TGCAGCGTTGCCAGGGGCTACGAGCAGTACTTC.

Comments on this clonotype: A much bigger clone sits one base away, suggesting this may be a read error. The chain recombines TRBV7-9 with TRBJ1-2, with D unclear. CDR3 length: 14 residues. Germline lookup yields CDR1 SEHNR and CDR2 FQNEAQ (reference sequence). Trimming shortened V by 1 base and J by 6 bases, and 12 bases separated the two germline ends. The CDR3 sequence: CASSLGTTLDGYTF. DNA of the CDR3: TGTGCCAGCAGCTTAGGCACCACCCTAGATGGCTACACCTTC.

V is TRBV2 and J is TRBJ2-5; either TRBD1 or TRBD2 may supply D (5 bases each). Trimming shortened V by 10 bases and J by 3 bases, and 12 bases separated the two germline ends. The CDR3 loop spans 12 amino acids. The germline V gene encodes CDR1 SNHLY and CDR2 FYNNEI. In DNA form, the CDR3 reads TGTGCCACAGAGGGCAGGGAAGAGACCCAGTACTTC. It specifies CATEGREETQYF.

J is TRBJ2-1 and V is TRBV25-1, with TRBD1 identical over 8 bases. Germline lookup yields CDR1 MGHDK and CDR2 SYGVNS. The V segment lost 3 bases and the J segment 0 bases; nucleotides outside the gene matches: 7. The CDR3 length is 17 residues. The CDR3 spells CASSDLGQGPSYNEQFF. The CDR3 DNA reads TGTGCCAGCAGTGATCTCGGACAGGGACCCTCCTACAATGAGCAGTTCTTC.

The rearrangement links TRBV12-5 to TRBJ1-1; tentative D call: TRBD1 (6 bases). V dropped 1 base and J dropped 4 bases, with 13 bases sitting between them. This CDR3 is 15 amino acids long. Germline CDR1 is LGHNT and CDR2 is FRNRAP. CDR3 amino acids: CASGLGGGAGTEAFF. In DNA form, the CDR3 reads TGTGCTAGTGGTTTGGGGGGGGGCGCGGGCACTGAAGCTTTCTTT.